The clone carrying this T cell receptor (beta chain) was seen more than once but under ten times. The source material, RNA transcripts, was used to amplify TCR beta CDR3 regions. A set of HTBI primers served as the primers for a first-round RT-PCR of the TCR CDR3. TCRdb re-analysed the multiplex PCR reads in MiXCR, keeping a single row per CDR3 protein. Among hundreds of thousands of distinct CDR3 sequences listed, less than 20% were seen once. The PBMCs were taken from about 9.7 ml of fresh peripheral blood. The data stem from a study of T cells in Graves' hyperthyroidism and ophthalmopathy. The source material was blood. The receptor's source is a man in his forties with Graves' ophthalmopathy.

As DNA, the CDR3 is TGTGCCAGCAGCCAGACAGGGGCCCGCTATGGCTACACCTTC. This gives the protein CASSQTGARYGYTF. The rearrangement links TRBV6-2 or TRBV6-3 to TRBJ1-2; 8 bases agree with TRBD1. J was trimmed by 4 bases and V by 6 bases; bases with no gene match: 7. This CDR3 is built from 14 residues. CDR1 is MNHEY, CDR2 SVGEGT, per germline.